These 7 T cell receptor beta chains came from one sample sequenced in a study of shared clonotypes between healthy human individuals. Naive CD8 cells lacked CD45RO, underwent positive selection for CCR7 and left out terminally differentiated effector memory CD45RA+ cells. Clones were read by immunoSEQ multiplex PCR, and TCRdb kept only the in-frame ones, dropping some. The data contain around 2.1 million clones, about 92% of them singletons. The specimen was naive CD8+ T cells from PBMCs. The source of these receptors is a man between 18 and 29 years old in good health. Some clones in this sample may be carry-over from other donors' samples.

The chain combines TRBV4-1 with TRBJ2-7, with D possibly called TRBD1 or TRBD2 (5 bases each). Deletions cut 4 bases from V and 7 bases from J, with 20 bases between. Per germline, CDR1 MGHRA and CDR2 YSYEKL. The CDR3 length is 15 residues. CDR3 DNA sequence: TGCGCCAGCAGCCGACCTCCGGGACCAGAAGGAGAGCAGTACTTC. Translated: CASSRPPGPEGEQYF.

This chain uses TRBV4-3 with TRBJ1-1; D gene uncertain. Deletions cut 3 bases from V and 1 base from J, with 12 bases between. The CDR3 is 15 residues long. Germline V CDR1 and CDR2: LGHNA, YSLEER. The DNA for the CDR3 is TGCGCCAGCAGCCAGGACCCTCTCTGGAACACTGAAGCTTTCTTT. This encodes CASSQDPLWNTEAFF.

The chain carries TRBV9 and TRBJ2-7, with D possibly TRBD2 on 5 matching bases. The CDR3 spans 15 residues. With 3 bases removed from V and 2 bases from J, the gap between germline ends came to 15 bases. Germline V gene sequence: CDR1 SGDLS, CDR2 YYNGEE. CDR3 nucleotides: TGTGCCAGCAGCGGGGGAAGCGGACTTCCCTACGAGCAGTACTTC. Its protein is CASSGGSGLPYEQYF.

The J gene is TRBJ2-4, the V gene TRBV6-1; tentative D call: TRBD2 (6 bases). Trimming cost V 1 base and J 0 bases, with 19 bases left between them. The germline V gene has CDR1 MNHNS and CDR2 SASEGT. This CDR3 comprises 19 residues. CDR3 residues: CASSEVRGSWGLAKNIQYF. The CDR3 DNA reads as TGTGCCAGCAGTGAAGTTCGGGGGTCTTGGGGATTAGCCAAAAACATTCAGTACTTC.

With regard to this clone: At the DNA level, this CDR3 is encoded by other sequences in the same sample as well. CDR3 bases: TGTGCCAGTAGGACACCAAACTATGGCTACACCTTC. Translated, it gives CASRTPNYGYTF. This rearrangement joins TRBV19 to TRBJ1-2, with D uncertain. The CDR3 loop spans 12 amino acids. CDR1 is LNHDA and CDR2 is SQIVND in the germline V gene (reference sequence). Trimming removed 6 bases from V and 2 bases from J, with 7 bases in between.

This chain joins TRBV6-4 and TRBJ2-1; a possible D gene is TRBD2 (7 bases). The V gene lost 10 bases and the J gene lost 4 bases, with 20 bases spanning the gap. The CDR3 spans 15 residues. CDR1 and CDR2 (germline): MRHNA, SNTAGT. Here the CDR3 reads CATRGAGERYNEQFF. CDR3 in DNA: TGTGCCACCCGGGGGGCGGGAGAGCGGTACAATGAGCAGTTCTTC.

In DNA form, the CDR3 reads TGTGCCAGCAGCTACGACCGGAACGAGCAGTACTTC. Translating gives CASSYDRNEQYF. The genes are TRBV5-4 and TRBJ2-7, with D unresolved. This CDR3 is built from 12 residues. Deletions cut 3 bases from V and 5 bases from J, with 9 bases between. The V gene's germline CDR1 is SGHNT and CDR2 YYREEE (reference sequence).